The present TCR beta chain was sequenced within a study of blood T cell repertoires in COVID-19. Across the study: Samples of COVID-19 (acute and convalescent) were obtained from the United States, Italy and Spain. T cells, B-cell-depleted T cells, or PBMCs provided the cDNA or gDNA that served as material.

With 0 bases removed from V and 4 bases from J, the gap between germline ends came to 8 bases. Germline loops: CDR1 SGHRS, CDR2 YFSETQ. The CDR3 sequence is 14 residues long. This clone was recorded once. Additional DNA sequences in this sample encode the identical CDR3. The method was immunoSEQ multiplex PCR; TCRdb's version includes in-frame clones alone and lacks a portion of them. The table lists about 380,000 clones, about 85% of them singletons, with roughly 3.6% in the top ten. J is TRBJ1-3 and V is TRBV5-1; D gene unclear. The clonotype was recovered from a woman under 30 with acute or convalescent COVID-19. The material sequenced was peripheral blood. The CDR3 loop reads CASSLGAPGNTIYF. The DNA of the CDR3 is TGCGCCAGCAGCTTGGGGGCGCCCGGAAACACCATATATTTT.